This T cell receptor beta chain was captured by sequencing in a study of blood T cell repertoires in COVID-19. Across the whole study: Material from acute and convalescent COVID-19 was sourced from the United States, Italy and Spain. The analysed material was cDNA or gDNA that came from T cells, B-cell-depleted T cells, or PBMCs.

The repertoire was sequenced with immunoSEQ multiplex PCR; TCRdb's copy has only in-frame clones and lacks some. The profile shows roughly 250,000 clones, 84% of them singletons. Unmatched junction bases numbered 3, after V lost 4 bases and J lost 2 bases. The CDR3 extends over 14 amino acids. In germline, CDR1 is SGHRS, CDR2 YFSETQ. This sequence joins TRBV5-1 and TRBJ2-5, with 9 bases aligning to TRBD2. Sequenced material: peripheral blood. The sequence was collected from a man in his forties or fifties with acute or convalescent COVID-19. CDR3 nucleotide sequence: TGCGCCAGCAGCCTAGCGGGAATACAAGAGACCCAGTACTTC. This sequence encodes CASSLAGIQETQYF.